This T cell receptor beta chain was observed in a study of blood T cells in healthy people across ages. Study-wide results and caveats: As age increased, TCR beta diversity per million T cells fell in a roughly linear fashion.

The extraction recovered at least 5.5 micrograms of total RNA per sample. Details on this clonotype: What it binds is unknown.

The second PCR ran about 6 to 12 cycles with a sample-barcoded 5' primer and J-beta primers. TCRdb reanalysed the 5' RACE reads using MiXCR and keeps one entry per CDR3 protein. Altogether fewer than 1,000,000 distinct CDR3 sequences are present, about 45% being singletons, with the ten largest covering around 18%. Between the trimmed V and J ends, which lost 2 bases and 5 bases, there was a span of 12 bases. Germline V gene sequence: CDR1 ENHRY, CDR2 SYGVKD. This CDR3 has 15 amino acids. The receptor's source is an elderly man in good health. The chain employs TRBV10-3 and TRBJ2-2; the D gene is possibly TRBD1 (5 bases). The material sequenced was blood. In nucleotides, the CDR3 is TGTGCCATCAGTGAGACAGGTCCCAAGACCGGGGAGCTGTTTTTT. Its protein is CAISETGPKTGELFF.